Sequencing of this T cell receptor beta chain was carried out in a study of human thymus T cells. All available leukocytes, rather than a set cell count, yielded the blood DNA. In regard to this clone: Its specificity is not known.

Assay used: immunoSEQ multiplex PCR; TCRdb lists only in-frame clones, some missing. The sample shows about 50,000 clones, 85% to 95% of them seen only once. V was shortened by 5 bases and J by 0 bases, with 9 bases between the two germline ends. From germline, CDR1 is SGHDT and CDR2 YYEEEE. This CDR3 has 14 amino acids. Study-wide points: Apparent skewing of V and J gene usage characterized both thymic and blood repertoires.

The V call is TRBV5-6, the J call TRBJ1-3; the D is unclear. The sequencing input was blood. The sequence was obtained from a girl under two years old with a congenital heart defect but otherwise immunologically healthy. CDR3 sequence (DNA): TGTGCCAGCAGTTCGGCGCACTCTGGAAACACCATATATTTT. This gives the protein CASSSAHSGNTIYF.